These 24 T cell receptor beta chains were sequenced from one sample in a study of T cells in Graves' hyperthyroidism and ophthalmopathy. Amplification targeted TCR beta CDR3 regions from RNA transcripts. Initially, a first-round RT-PCR of the TCR CDR3 employed the HTBI primer set. TCRdb reprocessed the multiplex PCR reads via MiXCR and lists one record per CDR3 protein. The sample lists 350,000 to 400,000 distinct CDR3 sequences, over 15% occurring once. Sequenced sample: blood. All receptors derive from a woman aged 18-29 years with Graves' hyperthyroidism.

At least ten counts were recorded for this clonotype. The CDR3 sequence is CASSLEHGVYEQYF. The CDR3 nucleotides are TGCGCCAGCAGCTTGGAACACGGAGTCTACGAGCAGTACTTC. This chain connects TRBV5-1 to TRBJ2-7; D unclear. V shed 0 bases and J shed 3 bases, with 10 bases lying between them. CDR3 length: 14 amino acids. Germline V lookup: CDR1 SGHRS, CDR2 YFSETQ.

The rearrangement links TRBV6-5 to TRBJ2-7; no definite D call. The germline V gene encodes CDR1 MNHEY and CDR2 SVGAGI. The CDR3 runs 12 residues. Trimming took 4 bases from V and 3 from J, leaving 7 bases between them. In DNA form, the CDR3 reads TGTGCCAGCAGTTCCGCCCTCTACGAGCAGTACTTC. This gives the protein CASSSALYEQYF.

This clonotype was found many times. V usage is TRBV30 and J usage is TRBJ1-1, with 7 nucleotides matching TRBD1. The V segment lost 5 bases and the J segment 10 bases; nucleotides outside the gene matches: 4. This CDR3 has 10 residues. Germline V lookup: CDR1 GTSNPN, CDR2 SVGIG (reference sequence). DNA for the CDR3: TGTGCCTGGGCAGGGGGTAGAGCTTTCTTT. This encodes CAWAGGRAFF. The full variable domain, rest sourced from reference TRBV30 and TRBJ1-1, is SQTIHQWPATLVQPVGSPLSLECTVEGTSNPNLYWYRQAAGRGLQLLFYSVGIGQISSEVPQNLSASRPQDRQFILSSKKLLLSDSGFYLCAWAGGRAFFGQGTRLTVV.

This clonotype was observed once. The chain carries TRBV6-1 and TRBJ2-2, with D perhaps TRBD1 (6 bases). This CDR3 contains 15 residues. Trimming left V 6 bases short and J 0 bases short, with 11 bases between. Germline CDR1 and CDR2: MNHNS and SASEGT. The CDR3 sequence: CASSITGTNTGELFF. The CDR3 bases are TGTGCCAGCAGCATAACAGGGACGAACACCGGGGAGCTGTTTTTT.

This clonotype has a count of ten or more. In DNA, the CDR3 is TGTGCCAGCAGCGTAGAAGACAGCCCCTCTGGAAACACCATATATTTT. It yields the protein CASSVEDSPSGNTIYF. The rearrangement links TRBV9 to TRBJ1-3; D is perhaps TRBD1 (5 bases). Germline assignment: CDR1 SGDLS and CDR2 YYNGEE. The CDR3 is 16 amino acids. The V end was cut by 0 bases, the J end by 0 bases, with 10 bases between.

This clonotype was seen repeatedly, ten times or more. The chain links TRBV2 to TRBJ1-1; tentatively, D is TRBD1 (5 bases). CDR1 and CDR2 from the germline V gene are SNHLY and FYNNEI. The V end lost 11 bases, the J end lost 10 bases, and 20 bases lay between the germline ends. The CDR3 extends over 12 amino acids. CDR3 sequence: CASKTVLGGAFF. The DNA for the CDR3 is TGTGCCTCCAAGACCGTGCTCGGGGGAGCTTTCTTT.

The table lists this clonotype with many counts. A junction end diverges from the germline sequence, so it may reflect a read error. The chain couples TRBV12-3 or TRBV12-4 to TRBJ1-5; 7 bases are a match to TRBD1. The CDR3 is 18 residues long. The CDR3: CASSLADRVFAGNQPQHF. The CDR3 DNA sequence: TGTGCCAGCAGTCTAGCTGACAGGGTTTTTGCTGGCAATCAGCCCCAGCATTTT.

This clonotype was detected ten times or more. The chain combines TRBV29-1 with TRBJ2-5, with TRBD2 identical over 7 bases. The CDR3 runs to 16 residues. Germline V gene sequence: CDR1 SQVTM, CDR2 ANQGSEA. Trimming cost V 5 bases and J 4 bases; bases outside gene matches: 16. CDR3: CSVLRKGTSGGETQYF. The CDR3 region has the DNA TGCAGCGTTTTAAGAAAGGGGACCTCGGGGGGAGAGACCCAGTACTTC.

In this sample, this clonotype turned up many times. V gene TRBV6-1 combines with J gene TRBJ2-5, with 7 bases that match TRBD1. Germline V gives CDR1 MNHNS, CDR2 SASEGT. The junction had 5 bases not matched to a gene; V was cut back by 2 bases and J by 2 bases. This CDR3 is built from 15 residues. CDR3 residues: CASSELRTGQETQYF. The CDR3 DNA is TGTGCCAGCAGTGAACTCAGGACAGGACAAGAGACCCAGTACTTC.

This chain joins TRBV3-1 and TRBJ1-3, with no clear D. The germline CDR1 and CDR2 sequences are LGHDT and YNNKEL (reference sequence). The CDR3 runs 17 residues. Trimming removed 0 bases from V and 2 bases from J, with 14 bases in between. The CDR3 here is CASSQDQSLYAGNTIYF. CDR3 nucleotide sequence: TGTGCCAGCAGCCAAGATCAGTCCTTATATGCTGGAAACACCATATATTTT.

The chain recombines TRBV12-5 with TRBJ1-1, with D possibly being TRBD1 (6 bases). The CDR3 is 13 residues long. From germline, CDR1 is LGHNT and CDR2 FRNRAP. Between the trimmed V and J ends, which lost 6 bases and 3 bases, there was a span of 11 bases. CDR3 protein: CASGNREDTEAFF. CDR3 coding DNA: TGTGCTAGTGGGAACAGGGAGGACACTGAAGCTTTCTTT.

The sample holds a few counts of this clonotype. The chain employs TRBV20-1 and TRBJ2-5, with TRBD2 matching over 11 bases. V lost 1 base, J lost 4 bases, and 5 bases stayed unmatched. Germline loops: CDR1 DFQATT, CDR2 SNEGSKA (reference sequence). The CDR3 has 15 amino acids. The CDR3 loop is CSARVSSGGRETQYF. DNA of the CDR3: TGCAGTGCTAGAGTTTCTAGCGGGGGGCGAGAGACCCAGTACTTC.

This clonotype was detected a few times. V usage is TRBV4-1 and J usage is TRBJ1-1, with a weak D call TRBD1 (6 bases). The CDR3 has 15 residues. The V and J ends lost 4 bases and 4 bases respectively, with 16 bases between them. Germline V gives CDR1 MGHRA, CDR2 YSYEKL. This CDR3 is CASSPTELGGTEAFF. CDR3 sequence (DNA): TGCGCCAGCAGCCCAACAGAACTAGGGGGCACTGAAGCTTTCTTT.

This clonotype was found once. This may be a read error, as it is one base from a much larger clone. The chain is built from TRBV5-1 and TRBJ2-5, with D tentatively TRBD1 (6 bases). Germline CDR1 SGHRS, CDR2 YFSETQ. The CDR3 is made up of 15 amino acids. The CDR3 sequence: CASSSGQMYQVTQYF. The DNA for the CDR3 is TGCGCCAGCAGCTCCGGACAGATGTACCAAGTGACCCAGTACTTC.

The rearrangement links TRBV2 to TRBJ1-6; D is possibly TRBD1 (5 bases). CDR1 SNHLY and CDR2 FYNNEI come from the germline V gene. The length of the CDR3 is 14 residues. Trimming took 6 bases from V and 10 from J, leaving 16 bases between them. The CDR3 protein is CASSISGRYSPLHF. The CDR3 nucleotides read TGTGCCAGCAGCATCTCAGGGCGTTACTCACCCCTCCACTTT.

The chain joins TRBV19 to TRBJ1-5; D unresolved. CDR1 LNHDA and CDR2 SQIVND come from the germline V gene (reference sequence). The CDR3 contains 12 residues. V lost 9 bases, J lost 0 bases, and 6 bases lay in between. The CDR3 bases are TGTGCCAGCCGATTTAGCAATCAGCCCCAGCATTTT. Amino acids: CASRFSNQPQHF.

The gene calls are TRBV7-3 and TRBJ2-2; D remains ambiguous. Germline V gene data show CDR1 as SGHTA and CDR2 as FQGTGA. The ends were cut back, 1 base at V and 0 bases at J, with 12 bases in the middle. This CDR3 has 17 residues. The CDR3 spells CASSLNSGRANTGELFF. CDR3 DNA: TGTGCCAGCAGCTTAAATTCCGGAAGGGCGAACACCGGGGAGCTGTTTTTT.

The chain combines TRBV20-1 with TRBJ1-5; no clear D gene. V lost 4 bases and J lost 0, with 4 bases in between. Germline CDR1 DFQATT, CDR2 SNEGSKA (reference sequence). The CDR3 consists of 12 residues. The CDR3 is CSAIGSNQPQHF. For the CDR3, the DNA is TGCAGTGCTATAGGTAGCAATCAGCCCCAGCATTTT.

This clonotype was recorded at least ten times. The gene calls are TRBV20-1 and TRBJ2-5; perhaps TRBD2 as D (7 bases). The CDR3 has 15 amino acids. V was trimmed by 3 bases and J by 4 bases, leaving 18 bases between them. CDR1 is DFQATT and CDR2 is SNEGSKA in the germline V gene (reference sequence). The CDR3 loop is CSASPMGGGGETQYF. CDR3 coding DNA: TGCAGTGCTAGTCCAATGGGCGGGGGCGGAGAGACCCAGTACTTC.

V is TRBV7-9 and J is TRBJ2-7; D is unclear. The CDR3 consists of 11 residues. Germline V gene sequence: CDR1 SEHNR, CDR2 FQNEAQ (reference sequence). Trimming took off 8 bases at V and 5 bases at J, with 10 bases between the two ends. CDR3 DNA: TGTGCCAGCGGCACCTCGGACGAGCAGTACTTC. Its translation: CASGTSDEQYF.

This clonotype showed up many times. The V gene is TRBV29-1, the J gene TRBJ2-5; D is possibly TRBD1 or TRBD2 (6 bases each). This CDR3 has 12 residues. CDR1 is SQVTM and CDR2 is ANQGSEA in the germline V gene. V lost 7 bases and J lost 5, with 14 bases in between. The CDR3 DNA is TGCAGCGCCGAGGGGGGCGGGGAGACCCAGTACTTC. It is translated as CSAEGGGETQYF.

This clonotype was counted at least ten times. This rearrangement joins TRBV4-1 to TRBJ2-2; 8 nucleotides match TRBD2. The length of the CDR3 is 16 residues. Germline V gene lookup returns CDR1 MGHRA and CDR2 YSYEKL. Trimming removed 7 bases from V and 4 bases from J; junction bases left unmatched: 11. In DNA, the CDR3 is TGCGCCAGCATCGCCGACGGGGGGGTCGGCACCGGGGAGCTGTTTTTT. Amino acids: CASIADGGVGTGELFF.

The chain is built from TRBV5-6 and TRBJ1-2; 8 nucleotides match TRBD1. Unmatched junction bases numbered 16, after V lost 5 bases and J lost 4 bases. Germline lookup yields CDR1 SGHDT and CDR2 YYEEEE. The CDR3 is 17 amino acids. The DNA of the CDR3 is TGTGCCAGCAGTTCCGGGACAGGCTCATTTAGGGCCTATGGCTACACCTTC. Its protein product is CASSSGTGSFRAYGYTF. The variable domain in full, with the rest retrieved from reference TRBV5-6 and TRBJ1-2, is DAGVTQSPTHLIKTRGQQVTLRCSPKSGHDTVSWYQQALGQGPQFIFQYYEEEERQRGNFPDRFSGHQFPNYSSELNVNALLLGDSALYLCASSSGTGSFRAYGYTFGSGTRLTVV.

This clonotype was seen repeatedly, ten times or more. The chain employs TRBV30 and TRBJ2-7; 8 positions agree with TRBD1. The CDR3 is 15 residues long. V lost 1 base to trimming and J lost 3 bases; unmatched junction nucleotides: 8. Germline assignment: CDR1 GTSNPN and CDR2 SVGIG (reference sequence). This CDR3 is CAWSDGRGQGYEQYF. In DNA, the CDR3 is TGTGCCTGGAGTGACGGTCGAGGACAGGGCTACGAGCAGTACTTC.